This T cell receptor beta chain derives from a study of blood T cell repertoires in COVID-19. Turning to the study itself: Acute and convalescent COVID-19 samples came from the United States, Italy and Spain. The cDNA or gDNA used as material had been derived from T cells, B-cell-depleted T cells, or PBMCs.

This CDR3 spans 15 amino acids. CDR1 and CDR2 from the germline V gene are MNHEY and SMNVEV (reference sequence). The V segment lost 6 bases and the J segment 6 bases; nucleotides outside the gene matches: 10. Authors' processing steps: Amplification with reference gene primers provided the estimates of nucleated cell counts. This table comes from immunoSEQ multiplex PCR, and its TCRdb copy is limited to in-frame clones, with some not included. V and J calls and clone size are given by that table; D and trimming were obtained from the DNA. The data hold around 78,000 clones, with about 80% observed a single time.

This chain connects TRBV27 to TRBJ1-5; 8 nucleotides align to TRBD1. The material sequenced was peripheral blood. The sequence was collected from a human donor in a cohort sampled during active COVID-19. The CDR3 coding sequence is TGTGCCAGCAGCCTCTCGAGCAGGGGGCTTCAGCCCCAGCATTTT. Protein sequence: CASSLSSRGLQPQHF.